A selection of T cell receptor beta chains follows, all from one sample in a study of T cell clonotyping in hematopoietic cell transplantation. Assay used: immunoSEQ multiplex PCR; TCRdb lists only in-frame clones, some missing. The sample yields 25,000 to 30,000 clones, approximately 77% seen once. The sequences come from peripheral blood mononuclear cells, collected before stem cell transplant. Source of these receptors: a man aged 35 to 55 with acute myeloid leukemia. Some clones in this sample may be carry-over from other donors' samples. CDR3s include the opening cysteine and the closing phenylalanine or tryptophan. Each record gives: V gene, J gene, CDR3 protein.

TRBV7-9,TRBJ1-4,CASSPRGGQGFNEKLFF
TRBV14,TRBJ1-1,CASSQPGQGRQGEAFF
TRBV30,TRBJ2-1,CAWSPPGTRGYNEQFF
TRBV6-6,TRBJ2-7,CASREDRVAYEQYF
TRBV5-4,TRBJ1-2,CASSFRPGANYGYTF
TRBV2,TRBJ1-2,CASRGTGGNYGYTF
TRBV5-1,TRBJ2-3,CASSQGDRRIGDTQYF
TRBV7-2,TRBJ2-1,CASSYEQFF
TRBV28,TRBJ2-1,CASSWGPWRDDEQFF
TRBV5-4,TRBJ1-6,CASSREGTNNSPLHF
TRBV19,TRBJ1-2,CASTAGSGGYTF
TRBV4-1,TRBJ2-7,CASSQGVDSYEQYF
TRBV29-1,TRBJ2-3,CSAFVAGGYPDTQYF
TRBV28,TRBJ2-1,CASSLPPGAYNEQFF
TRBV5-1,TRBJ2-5,CASSLKRLAGLVQETQYF
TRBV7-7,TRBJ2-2,CASSLRTGDSAGELFF
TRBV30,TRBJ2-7,CAWAGGLTYEQYF
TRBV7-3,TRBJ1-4,CASSRGPGEKLFF
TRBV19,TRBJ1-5,CASSIQQGYSNQPQHF
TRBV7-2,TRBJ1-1,CASSSYQNTEAFF
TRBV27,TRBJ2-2,CASSQRTSGRGLTGELFF
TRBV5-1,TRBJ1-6,CASSLAGGRSSYNSPLHF
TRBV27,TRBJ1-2,CASSRQGLGYTF
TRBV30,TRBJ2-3,CAWGTPTDTQYF